The sequence of this T cell receptor beta chain was determined in a study of cytomegalovirus exposure and HLA in healthy donors. At the level of the study: Later, an analysis reported that the 95 to 150 validation repertoires had used the same platform as the 500 to 800 first-cohort repertoires. Broader study findings: It was about 150 TCR beta chains that were listed as cytomegalovirus-associated. CMV antigen specificity was confirmed in vitro for three CMV-associated chains. The TCR clusters that emerged in the first cohort tended, a later analysis found, to co-occur in the roughly 120 validation repertoires.

Measured with immunoSEQ multiplex PCR; TCRdb has only the in-frame clones, and not every one. The sample yields under 140,000 clones, over 75% seen once. The CDR3 totals 14 residues. Germline V CDR1 and CDR2: MDHEN, SYDVKM. Trimming cost V 5 bases and J 3 bases, with 13 bases left between them. A word on this clone: Its specificity is unknown.

This sequence joins TRBV28 and TRBJ1-1; perhaps TRBD1 as D (5 bases). This receptor was taken from a woman in her 30s in good health and CMV-seropositive. The sample consisted of PBMCs. The CDR3 sequence is CASSGGVGYTEAFF. In DNA, the CDR3 is TGTGCCAGCAGTGGAGGGGTCGGGTACACTGAAGCTTTCTTT.